This record covers a single T cell receptor beta chain. Other DNA sequences of this sample code for an identical CDR3. Sequencing used immunoSEQ multiplex PCR; TCRdb keeps in-frame clones, though not all of them. The sample includes more than 85,000 clones, over 75% of them seen just once. The data were taken from a study of OX40 agonist ivuxolimab in advanced cancers. The CDR3 length is 14 residues. CDR1 and CDR2 from the germline V gene are SEHNR and FQNEAQ (reference sequence). V lost 1 base to trimming and J lost 0 bases, with 5 bases between them. The sequence derives from an adult with an advanced solid tumor such as melanoma, head and neck, liver or kidney cancer. The material sequenced was CD4+ or CD8+ T cells sorted from blood, taken in a trial of the OX40 agonist ivuxolimab. The genes are TRBV7-9 and TRBJ2-3; no firm D call. Here the CDR3 reads CASSLEGSTDTQYF. CDR3 coding DNA: TGTGCCAGCAGCTTAGAAGGGAGCACAGATACGCAGTATTTT.